One and the same sample provided the 21 T cell receptor beta chains below, sequenced in a study of T cells after yellow fever vaccination. MiXCR, applied by TCRdb to the 5' RACE reads, yields one record per CDR3 protein. Found here are some 300,000 distinct CDR3 sequences, about 10% of them singletons; the top ten hold 3% to 3.5%. The sequencing here drew on CD4+ T cells sorted from PBMCs, taken 45 days after the yellow fever booster vaccination. All receptors come from a young man who received the YFV17D yellow fever vaccine.

This clonotype was detected only a few times. The chain uses TRBV4-3 and TRBJ1-4; D remains unclear. CDR3 length: 15 amino acids. Trimming shortened V by 0 bases and J by 8 bases, and 13 bases separated the two germline ends. Germline lookup yields CDR1 LGHNA and CDR2 YSLEER. As DNA, the CDR3 is TGCGCCAGCAGCCAAGATCGGACTTCCGCAGAAAAACTGTTTTTT. The encoded protein is CASSQDRTSAEKLFF.

This clonotype was picked up a small number of times. J is TRBJ2-1 and V is TRBV11-2; the D gene could be TRBD1 or TRBD2 (6 bases each). This CDR3 is built from 14 residues. V was trimmed by 1 base and J by 12 bases, leaving 16 bases between them. Germline loops: CDR1 SGHAT, CDR2 FQNNGV. This CDR3 reads CASSLAITRGGQFF. Here the CDR3 DNA reads TGTGCCAGCAGCTTAGCCATCACCAGGGGAGGGCAGTTCTTC.

This clonotype was seen repeatedly, ten times or more. This chain joins TRBV15 and TRBJ2-3; no firm D call. Deletions cut 1 base from V and 2 bases from J, with 7 bases between. Per germline, CDR1 LNHNV and CDR2 YYDKDF (reference sequence). This CDR3 has 14 amino acids. DNA of the CDR3: TGTGCCACCAGCAGAGCGGTGACCACAGATACGCAGTATTTT. Translating gives CATSRAVTTDTQYF.

This clonotype was seen more than once but under ten times. The chain joins TRBV5-1 to TRBJ1-1; the D is unclear. The CDR3 has 14 residues. V was cut by 3 bases and J by 0 bases, with 9 bases left in between. CDR1 SGHRS and CDR2 YFSETQ come from the germline V gene. The CDR3 protein is CASSSLGLNTEAFF. Here the CDR3 DNA reads TGCGCCAGCAGCTCCCTAGGGTTGAACACTGAAGCTTTCTTT. Full variable domain (rest looked up from reference TRBV5-1 and TRBJ1-1): KAGVTQTPRYLIKTRGQQVTLSCSPISGHRSVSWYQQTPGQGLQFLFEYFSETQRNKGNFPGRFSGRQFSNSRSEMNVSTLELGDSALYLCASSSLGLNTEAFFGQGTRLTVV.

This clonotype was picked up a small number of times. V is TRBV4-3 and J is TRBJ2-3, with 8 nucleotides matching TRBD1. From germline, CDR1 is LGHNA and CDR2 YSLEER. The V and J ends lost 0 bases and 1 base, in that order; junction bases with no gene match: 0. CDR3 size: 15 residues. As DNA, the CDR3 is TGCGCCAGCAGCCAAGAACAGGGGGGCACAGATACGCAGTATTTT. Amino acid sequence: CASSQEQGGTDTQYF.

This clonotype has just a few counts. The chain couples TRBV20-1 to TRBJ2-5; D not certain. The CDR3 has 10 residues. Trimming shortened V by 5 bases and J by 5 bases, and 6 bases separated the two germline ends. Per germline, CDR1 DFQATT and CDR2 SNEGSKA (reference sequence). The CDR3 sequence is CSAYTETQYF. DNA of the CDR3: TGCAGTGCTTACACCGAGACCCAGTACTTC.

In this sample, this clonotype turned up many times. The chain links TRBV4-3 to TRBJ2-3; TRBD1 matches at 7 bases. Germline V gene sequence: CDR1 LGHNA, CDR2 YSLEER. The CDR3 has 14 residues. Unmatched junction bases numbered 8, after V lost 9 bases and J lost 2 bases. The CDR3 DNA sequence: TGCGCCAGTGGTCCAGGGGGAGACACAGATACGCAGTATTTT. It specifies CASGPGGDTDTQYF.

This clonotype has a handful of counts. This chain connects TRBV18 to TRBJ2-3; perhaps TRBD2 as D (6 bases). Germline values: CDR1 KGHSH, CDR2 LQKENI. This CDR3 is 15 amino acids long. V was pared by 3 bases and J by 4 bases, with 14 bases between. The CDR3 region is CASSPPPGEADTQYF. CDR3 nucleotides: TGTGCCAGCTCACCTCCGCCGGGGGAAGCAGATACGCAGTATTTT.

Only a few counts were recorded for this clonotype. V is TRBV7-8 and J is TRBJ2-7, with D perhaps assigned TRBD1 or TRBD2 (6 bases each). This CDR3 comprises 15 residues. Trimming removed 6 bases at V and 3 bases at J, with 18 bases between. Germline values: CDR1 SGHVS, CDR2 FQNEAQ. Here the CDR3 reads CASRLGGLRYYEQYF. CDR3 nucleotides: TGTGCCAGCAGGCTTGGGGGGCTCCGTTACTACGAGCAGTACTTC.

The rearrangement uses TRBV6-6 and TRBJ1-2, with D possibly matching TRBD1 (6 bases). V gave up 6 bases and J gave up 8 bases, with 19 bases separating them. CDR3 size: 14 residues. Germline assignment: CDR1 MNHNY and CDR2 SVGAGI (reference sequence). The CDR3 loop is CASRRRGGVKGYTF. The CDR3, as DNA: TGTGCCAGCAGACGTAGGGGGGGGGTAAAGGGCTACACCTTC.

This clonotype was seen a handful of times. The chain recombines TRBV7-9 with TRBJ2-6; D gene unclear. Trimming stripped 3 bases from V and 0 bases from J, with 12 bases between. Per the germline V gene, CDR1 is SEHNR and CDR2 is FQNEAQ (reference sequence). CDR3 length equals 17 residues. The CDR3 is CASSFLFGPSGANVLTF. In nucleotides, the CDR3 is TGTGCCAGCAGCTTTCTTTTCGGGCCCTCTGGGGCCAACGTCCTGACTTTC.

This clonotype was counted a few times. The rearrangement uses TRBV7-8 and TRBJ2-2; D call uncertain. From germline, CDR1 is SGHVS and CDR2 FQNEAQ. The CDR3 runs to 14 residues. Trimming took off 2 bases at V and 0 bases at J, with 4 bases between the two ends. The CDR3 spells CASSLSPNTGELFF. CDR3 nucleotides: TGTGCCAGCAGCTTAAGCCCGAACACCGGGGAGCTGTTTTTT.

This clonotype was counted a few times. The V call is TRBV5-4, the J call TRBJ1-1, with 9 positions matching TRBD1. J gave up 1 base and V 2 bases, and 6 bases lay outside the gene matches. This CDR3 contains 16 residues. The germline V gene has CDR1 SGHNT and CDR2 YYREEE (reference sequence). The CDR3 is CASSLPQGARNTEAFF. The CDR3 DNA sequence: TGTGCCAGCAGCTTACCACAGGGGGCAAGGAACACTGAAGCTTTCTTT. The full variable domain, in which reference TRBV5-4 and TRBJ1-1 provide the parts outside the CDR3, is ETGVTQSPTHLIKTRGQQVTLRCSSQSGHNTVSWYQQALGQGPQFIFQYYREEENGRGNFPPRFSGLQFPNYSSELNVNALELDDSALYLCASSLPQGARNTEAFFGQGTRLTVV.

The rearrangement joins TRBV12-3 or TRBV12-4 to TRBJ2-7; D remains unclear. The CDR3 spans 14 residues. V was cut by 2 bases and J by 7 bases, with 15 bases left in between. The CDR3 spells CASSLPRRSREQYF. CDR3 nucleotide sequence: TGTGCCAGCAGTTTACCCAGACGATCGAGAGAGCAGTACTTC.

This clonotype was counted many times. V usage is TRBV4-3 and J usage is TRBJ2-3; 7 bases fit TRBD1. The CDR3 runs to 15 residues. V lost 0 bases, J lost 6 bases, and 6 bases stayed unmatched. Germline V CDR1 and CDR2: LGHNA, YSLEER. The CDR3 here is CASSQDKQGYDTQYF. In DNA form, the CDR3 reads TGCGCCAGCAGCCAAGATAAACAGGGGTATGATACGCAGTATTTT.

This clonotype has a handful of counts. The V and J genes are TRBV10-3 and TRBJ2-5; TRBD2 matches at 16 bases. V shed 4 bases, J shed 4 bases, and the junction held 6 bases outside the gene matches. Germline-derived CDR1 and CDR2 are ENHRY and SYGVKD. The CDR3 spans 17 residues. CDR3 protein: CAISAGLAGGPGETQYF. The CDR3 coding sequence is TGTGCCATCAGTGCGGGACTAGCGGGGGGGCCGGGAGAGACCCAGTACTTC.

V and J are TRBV21-1 and TRBJ2-6; no DNA check was done on the table's D call, TRBD1. TRBV21-1 has pseudogene status. The CDR3 has 20 amino acids. DNA of the CDR3: TGTGCCAGCCCCCCACCACAGGGGATCCTGAACAGCACTGGGGCCAACGTCCTGACTTTC. Translated, it gives CASPPPQGILNSTGANVLTF.

The genes are TRBV5-1 and TRBJ2-5, with unresolved D. V gave up 1 base and J gave up 5 bases, with 12 bases separating them. The germline CDR1 and CDR2 sequences are SGHRS and YFSETQ. The CDR3 length is 14 residues. CDR3 amino acids: CASSLSWLGETQYF. DNA for the CDR3: TGCGCCAGCAGCTTGTCGTGGCTAGGCGAGACCCAGTACTTC.

This clonotype has only a few counts. V and J are TRBV6-5 and TRBJ2-5; no clear D gene. V lost 6 bases, J lost 3 bases, and 8 bases lay in between. Germline CDR1 is MNHEY and CDR2 is SVGAGI. The CDR3 has 12 residues. The CDR3 coding sequence is TGTGCCAGCAGCACGACAAAAGAGACCCAGTACTTC. This sequence encodes CASSTTKETQYF.

The chain employs TRBV20-1 and TRBJ2-5; 13 bases align to TRBD2. With V trimmed by 0 bases and J by 6 bases, 4 bases remained unmatched. From germline, CDR1 is DFQATT and CDR2 SNEGSKA (reference sequence). The CDR3 length is 15 residues. This CDR3 is CSARDWTSGGKTQYF. CDR3 sequence (DNA): TGCAGTGCTAGAGATTGGACTAGCGGGGGAAAGACCCAGTACTTC.

This clonotype was counted ten times or more. The chain couples TRBV7-2 to TRBJ2-6, with D perhaps TRBD1 (5 bases). The V gene's germline CDR1 is SGHTA and CDR2 FQGNSA. The CDR3 extends over 15 amino acids. Trimming shortened V by 6 bases and J by 1 base, and 10 bases separated the two germline ends. The CDR3: CASSTSGSGANVLTF. CDR3 sequence (DNA): TGTGCCAGCAGTACCTCAGGGTCTGGGGCCAACGTCCTGACTTTC.